One and the same sample provided the 18 T cell receptor beta chains below, sequenced in a study of blood T cell repertoires in COVID-19. Clones were sequenced by immunoSEQ multiplex PCR, and TCRdb holds only the in-frame ones, with some missing. The sample lists more than 80,000 clones, roughly 87% occurring once. The specimen was peripheral blood. These receptors were collected from an older woman with COVID-19, enrolled during active disease.

This chain joins TRBV11-2 and TRBJ1-2; 9 bases are shared with TRBD1. Losses at the gene ends were 5 bases for V and 5 bases for J; bases not matched to a gene: 3. The CDR3 length is 13 residues. Germline V gene lookup returns CDR1 SGHAT and CDR2 FQNNGV. Written as DNA, the CDR3 is TGTGCCAGCAGCCTGACAGGGGGGTATGGCTACACCTTC. It translates to CASSLTGGYGYTF. Filled out from reference TRBV11-2 and TRBJ1-2, the complete variable domain reads EAGVAQSPRYKIIEKRQSVAFWCNPISGHATLYWYQQILGQGPKLLIQFQNNGVVDDSQLPKDRFSAERLKGVDSTLKIQPAKLEDSAVYLCASSLTGGYGYTFGSGTRLTVV.

This clone has a single count. This rearrangement joins TRBV6-5 to TRBJ1-2; D not resolved. CDR3 length: 12 residues. V lost 2 bases and J lost 5, with 6 bases in between. Germline CDR1 reads MNHEY; CDR2 reads SVGAGI. The CDR3 DNA is TGTGCCAGCAGTTACGCGGCTTATGGCTACACCTTC. Residues: CASSYAAYGYTF.

The chain's CDR3 is CASSRAGAAKNIQYF. CDR3 sequence (DNA): TGTGCCAGTAGTCGGGCAGGGGCTGCCAAAAACATTCAGTACTTC. V gene TRBV19 combines with J gene TRBJ2-4, with D tentatively TRBD1 (6 bases). This CDR3 has 15 amino acids. The germline gives CDR1 LNHDA, CDR2 SQIVND (reference sequence). V was pared by 5 bases and J by 1 base, with 12 bases between.

CDR3 bases: TGTGCCAGCAGTTTGTACAGGGGGCTCTCTGGAAACACCATATATTTT. Translation gives CASSLYRGLSGNTIYF. The chain employs TRBV6-2 or TRBV6-3 and TRBJ1-3, with 9 bases matching TRBD1. Germline CDR1 reads MNHEY; CDR2 reads SVGEGT. This CDR3 is built from 16 residues. Germline trimming cut 4 bases from V and 0 bases from J; bases unmatched to any gene: 4.

This chain uses TRBV6-5 with TRBJ1-2; the D is unclear. The CDR3 has 13 amino acids. In germline, CDR1 is MNHEY, CDR2 SVGAGI. V was pared by 8 bases and J by 6 bases, with 16 bases between. Written as DNA, the CDR3 is TGTGCCAGCTCTCGGGTACTTTATGATGGCTACACCTTC. Translated: CASSRVLYDGYTF.

This sequence joins TRBV24-1 and TRBJ2-1; 10 bases line up with TRBD2. There are 18 residues in the CDR3. The germline CDR1 and CDR2 sequences are KGHDR and SFDVKD. J gave up 4 bases and V 4 bases, and 12 bases lay outside the gene matches. CDR3 bases: TGTGCCACCAGTGACCCCAGACCCCTAGCGGGAGAGTACAATGAGCAGTTCTTC. Its protein is CATSDPRPLAGEYNEQFF.

The V gene is TRBV9, the J gene TRBJ2-1, with 8 bases fitting TRBD1. V shed 3 bases and J 4 bases; nucleotides not matched to a gene: 15. CDR1 is SGDLS and CDR2 is YYNGEE in the germline V gene. This CDR3 region has 18 residues. The CDR3 nucleotides are TGTGCCAGCAGCGCCCACCAAAGGACAGGGCTTTTTTACAATGAGCAGTTCTTC. As protein: CASSAHQRTGLFYNEQFF. Using reference TRBV9 and TRBJ2-1 for the parts outside the CDR3, the full variable domain is DSGVTQTPKHLITATGQRVTLRCSPRSGDLSVYWYQQSLDQGLQFLIQYYNGEERAKGNILERFSAQQFPDLHSELNLSSLELGDSALYFCASSAHQRTGLFYNEQFFGPGTRLTVL.

The chain combines TRBV10-3 with TRBJ2-7; the match to TRBD1 covers 9 bases. Germline lookup yields CDR1 ENHRY and CDR2 SYGVKD. The junction had 8 bases not matched to a gene; V was cut back by 6 bases and J by 2 bases. The CDR3 is 15 residues long. The CDR3 region is CAIREQQGAAYEQYF. The CDR3 DNA follows: TGTGCCATCAGGGAACAACAGGGGGCAGCCTACGAGCAGTACTTC.

This chain connects TRBV25-1 to TRBJ1-3; D gene unclear. The CDR3 consists of 15 residues. The V end was cut by 2 bases, the J end by 4 bases, with 12 bases between. Germline V gives CDR1 MGHDK, CDR2 SYGVNS. Here the CDR3 reads CASSEPPSLGNTIYF. The CDR3 bases are TGTGCCAGCAGTGAACCCCCCTCCCTGGGAAACACCATATATTTT.

This chain connects TRBV7-2 to TRBJ1-6; D perhaps matches TRBD1 (6 bases). This CDR3 has 13 residues. Germline V lookup: CDR1 SGHTA, CDR2 FQGNSA. Trimming cost V 6 bases and J 14 bases, with 17 bases left between them. This CDR3 is CASREPGTTALHF. The CDR3 DNA reads as TGTGCCAGCAGAGAACCAGGGACAACTGCCCTCCACTTT.

The chain has TRBV7-9 and TRBJ1-1; D uncertain. Germline V gene sequence: CDR1 SEHNR, CDR2 FQNEAQ (reference sequence). Trimming removed 4 bases from V and 12 bases from J, with 9 bases in between. The CDR3 runs 10 residues. In DNA form, the CDR3 reads TGTGCCAGCAGCTCGGGTGTGACTTTCTTT. It yields the protein CASSSGVTFF.

This chain uses TRBV30 with TRBJ1-5, with 8 bases lining up with TRBD1. This CDR3 spans 12 amino acids. Germline V gene data show CDR1 as GTSNPN and CDR2 as SVGIG (reference sequence). The junction had 2 bases not matched to a gene; V was cut back by 5 bases and J by 5 bases. CDR3 in amino acids: CAWSGGYQPQHF. For the CDR3, the DNA is TGTGCCTGGTCAGGGGGCTATCAGCCCCAGCATTTT.

The chain couples TRBV29-1 to TRBJ1-2, with 11 bases identical to TRBD1. V lost 3 bases and J lost 1; bases outside the gene matches: 10. Germline V gene lookup returns CDR1 SQVTM and CDR2 ANQGSEA. This CDR3 comprises 17 residues. CDR3 protein: CSVDRGQGAQGNYGYTF. The CDR3 DNA reads TGCAGCGTTGATAGAGGACAGGGGGCGCAGGGTAACTATGGCTACACCTTC.

The chain employs TRBV28 and TRBJ1-2; TRBD1 matches 8 bases. V trimming: 4 bases; J trimming: 8 bases; junction bases outside the gene matches: 6. The CDR3 covers 13 residues. Germline V gives CDR1 MDHEN, CDR2 SYDVKM. The CDR3 region is CASSSGQGGGYTF. In nucleotides, the CDR3 is TGTGCCAGCAGTTCCGGACAGGGCGGGGGCTACACCTTC.

The chain uses TRBV27 and TRBJ2-7; 8 bases are shared with TRBD1. The CDR3 extends over 13 amino acids. V was pared by 4 bases and J by 10 bases, with 9 bases of the junction left unmatched. Germline loops: CDR1 MNHEY, CDR2 SMNVEV (reference sequence). CDR3 bases: TGTGCCAGCAGTTCCCGGGACAGGCCGAGTCAGTACTTC. Translated, it gives CASSSRDRPSQYF.

The V gene is TRBV12-5, the J gene TRBJ1-1, with D unresolved. V was clipped by 2 bases and J by 8 bases, with 9 bases between them. Germline V gene sequence: CDR1 LGHNT, CDR2 FRNRAP. CDR3 size: 12 residues. The CDR3: CASGLLRGEAFF. The CDR3, as DNA: TGTGCTAGTGGTTTGCTCCGGGGAGAAGCTTTCTTT.

V and J are TRBV6-1 and TRBJ1-4, with D possibly being TRBD1 (6 bases). Germline CDR1 reads MNHNS; CDR2 reads SASEGT. Trimming left V 0 bases short and J 3 bases short, with 14 bases between. The length of the CDR3 is 17 residues. The CDR3 region has the DNA TGTGCCAGCAGTGAAGCATTACAGGGTTACGCTAATGAAAAACTGTTTTTT. Translated: CASSEALQGYANEKLFF.

This clone was picked up one time. The V gene is TRBV18, the J gene TRBJ2-5; 10 nucleotides line up with TRBD1. The CDR3 sequence is 16 residues long. The trim removed 4 bases at V and 2 bases at J, leaving 7 bases unmatched. Germline V gives CDR1 KGHSH, CDR2 LQKENI. CDR3 bases: TGTGCCAGCTCACGGACTAGGGACAGGGGACAAGAGACCCAGTACTTC. Translating gives CASSRTRDRGQETQYF. Supplemented by reference TRBV18 and TRBJ2-5, the full variable domain reads NAGVMQNPRHLVRRRGQEARLRCSPMKGHSHVYWYRQLPEEGLKFMVYLQKENIIDESGMPKERFSAEFPKEGPSILRIQQVVRGDSAAYFCASSRTRDRGQETQYFGPGTRLLVL.